A single sample gave rise to the 29 T cell receptor beta chains below, sequenced in a study of blood T cell repertoires in COVID-19. Data came from immunoSEQ multiplex PCR; TCRdb stores just in-frame clones and leaves some out. Among roughly 670,000 clones listed, 85% to 90% were seen once. Sample: peripheral blood. These receptors originate from a woman between 18 and 30 years old with acute or convalescent COVID-19.

The chain links TRBV6-5 to TRBJ2-1; perhaps TRBD2 as D (5 bases). Between the trimmed V and J ends, which lost 5 bases and 9 bases, there was a span of 14 bases. Germline loops: CDR1 MNHEY, CDR2 SVGAGI. This CDR3 is built from 13 residues. The CDR3 sequence is CASSPLERSEQFF. Written as DNA, the CDR3 is TGTGCCAGCAGTCCTCTAGAGCGGTCTGAGCAGTTCTTC.

The chain carries TRBV7-3 and TRBJ1-2; D is uncertain. There are 15 residues in the CDR3. The V gene lost 1 base and the J gene lost 3 bases, with 12 bases spanning the gap. Germline V gene data show CDR1 as SGHTA and CDR2 as FQGTGA. CDR3 sequence (DNA): TGTGCCAGCAGCTTAAAAGCGGGCCAATACTATGGCTACACCTTC. Amino acid sequence: CASSLKAGQYYGYTF.

Details on this clone: The sample holds other DNA sequences that translate to the same CDR3. The chain uses TRBV30 and TRBJ1-2, with 8 bases that match TRBD1. J was trimmed by 8 bases and V by 2 bases; bases with no gene match: 7. This CDR3 has 13 amino acids. Germline values: CDR1 GTSNPN, CDR2 SVGIG (reference sequence). CDR3 sequence: CAWSPDRVGGYTF. The CDR3 coding sequence is TGTGCCTGGAGTCCGGACAGGGTAGGGGGCTACACCTTC.

CDR3 region: CASSQDVIGVFEAFF. In nucleotides, the CDR3 is TGTGCCAGCAGCCAAGATGTTATAGGGGTTTTTGAAGCTTTCTTT. The rearrangement joins TRBV3-1 (or the pseudogene TRBV3-2) to TRBJ1-1; TRBD1 is a possible D gene (5 bases). Germline V CDR1 and CDR2: LGHDT, YNNKEL (reference sequence). V was pared by 0 bases and J by 7 bases, with 15 bases between. The length of the CDR3 is 15 residues.

V usage is TRBV7-9 and J usage is TRBJ1-1, with D uncertain. CDR1 and CDR2 from the germline V gene are SEHNR and FQNEAQ (reference sequence). V was clipped by 5 bases and J by 4 bases, with 8 bases between them. The CDR3 consists of 12 residues. In nucleotides, the CDR3 is TGTGCCAGCAGCGAGGGCTTCACTGAAGCTTTCTTT. Protein sequence: CASSEGFTEAFF.

The chain carries TRBV27 and TRBJ2-2; D perhaps matches TRBD2 (6 bases). The germline V gene encodes CDR1 MNHEY and CDR2 SMNVEV (reference sequence). V lost 5 bases to trimming and J lost 0 bases, with 16 bases between them. The CDR3 loop spans 17 amino acids. The CDR3 protein is CASSLQNPGANTGELFF. CDR3 sequence (DNA): TGTGCCAGCAGTCTCCAAAACCCGGGGGCGAACACCGGGGAGCTGTTTTTT.

The chain links TRBV28 to TRBJ1-4; weak D call: TRBD1 (6 bases). Germline-derived CDR1 and CDR2 are MDHEN and SYDVKM. The CDR3 totals 14 residues. Trimming took off 8 bases at V and 3 bases at J, with 13 bases between the two ends. The CDR3 reads CASGTQGANEKLFF. CDR3 nucleotide sequence: TGTGCCAGCGGGACACAAGGGGCTAATGAAAAACTGTTTTTT.

About this clone: Additional DNA sequences in this sample encode the identical CDR3. V gene TRBV12-3 or TRBV12-4 combines with J gene TRBJ1-2; D not certain. V was clipped by 5 bases and J by 4 bases, with 11 bases between them. The CDR3 spans 13 residues. CDR3 amino acids: CASSLTGSYGYTF. Here the CDR3 DNA reads TGTGCCAGCAGTCTTACTGGGAGCTATGGCTACACCTTC.

This clone was seen just once. The chain recombines TRBV11-2 with TRBJ2-6; TRBD2 might be the D (5 bases). Germline V CDR1 and CDR2: SGHAT, FQNNGV. The CDR3 covers 18 residues. Trimming cost V 5 bases and J 2 bases, with 19 bases left between them. The CDR3 loop reads CASSATGIPRAGANVLTF. The CDR3 DNA sequence: TGTGCCAGCAGCGCCACCGGGATCCCTCGGGCTGGGGCCAACGTCCTGACTTTC.

J is TRBJ2-2 and V is TRBV9; 8 nucleotides agree with TRBD1. CDR3 length: 15 residues. CDR1 and CDR2 from the germline V gene are SGDLS and YYNGEE. After removal of 3 bases from V and 4 bases from J, the junction contained 5 bases not matched to a gene. The CDR3, as DNA: TGTGCCAGCAGCGCACCGGGACAGGCCACCGGGGAGCTGTTTTTT. This sequence encodes CASSAPGQATGELFF.

The CDR3 sequence: CASSVGGLNEKLFF. The CDR3 DNA sequence: TGTGCCAGCAGCGTCGGGGGACTTAATGAAAAACTGTTTTTT. The rearrangement uses TRBV7-2 and TRBJ1-4; the D gene is possibly TRBD1 (5 bases). Between the trimmed V and J ends, which lost 5 bases and 4 bases, there was a span of 11 bases. The CDR3 extends over 14 amino acids. CDR1 is SGHTA and CDR2 is FQGNSA in the germline V gene.

J is TRBJ2-7 and V is TRBV28; D unclear. CDR3 length equals 11 residues. CDR1 and CDR2 (germline): MDHEN, SYDVKM. With 5 bases removed from V and 7 bases from J, the gap between germline ends came to 9 bases. CDR3 residues: CASSSRREQYF. The CDR3 nucleotides are TGTGCCAGCAGTAGTAGAAGAGAGCAGTACTTC.

Only a few counts were recorded for this clone. This chain connects TRBV3-1 (or the pseudogene TRBV3-2) to TRBJ1-2; 8 positions agree with TRBD1. The CDR3 has 17 amino acids. V trimming: 2 bases; J trimming: 4 bases; junction bases outside the gene matches: 12. Per germline, CDR1 LGHDT and CDR2 YNNKEL (reference sequence). The CDR3 loop is CASSQPSRQGSSYGYTF. The CDR3 nucleotides are TGTGCCAGCAGCCAACCCTCCCGACAGGGGAGTAGCTATGGCTACACCTTC.

The chain links TRBV19 to TRBJ2-3; the match to TRBD2 covers 14 bases. Trimming took 4 bases from V and 1 from J; bases not matched to a gene: 7. Germline V gene data show CDR1 as LNHDA and CDR2 as SQIVND (reference sequence). The length of the CDR3 is 18 residues. The CDR3 DNA sequence: TGTGCCAGTAGTAAGACTAGCGGGGGGGGACTTGGCACAGATACGCAGTATTTT. It encodes CASSKTSGGGLGTDTQYF. The variable domain in full, completed from reference TRBV19 and TRBJ2-3, reads DGGITQSPKYLFRKEGQNVTLSCEQNLNHDAMYWYRQDPGQGLRLIYYSQIVNDFQKGDIAEGYSVSREKKESFPLTVTSAQKNPTAFYLCASSKTSGGGLGTDTQYFGPGTRLTVL.

The gene calls are TRBV9 and TRBJ1-3; the D gene is possibly TRBD1 (6 bases). V was shortened by 4 bases and J by 4 bases, with 9 bases between the two germline ends. The CDR3 covers 13 residues. Germline lookup yields CDR1 SGDLS and CDR2 YYNGEE. Here the CDR3 reads CASSNTGGNTIYF. The CDR3 coding sequence is TGTGCCAGCAGCAACACAGGGGGAAACACCATATATTTT. The entire variable domain, with the rest obtained from reference TRBV9 and TRBJ1-3, is as follows: DSGVTQTPKHLITATGQRVTLRCSPRSGDLSVYWYQQSLDQGLQFLIQYYNGEERAKGNILERFSAQQFPDLHSELNLSSLELGDSALYFCASSNTGGNTIYFGEGSWLTVV.

The V call is TRBV27, the J call TRBJ1-2, with TRBD1 as a possible D gene (6 bases). Germline V lookup: CDR1 MNHEY, CDR2 SMNVEV (reference sequence). V shed 4 bases and J shed 4 bases, with 16 bases lying between them. The CDR3 spans 15 residues. The CDR3 region has the DNA TGTGCCAGCAGTTCGACAGGAGTTCCACTCTATGGCTACACCTTC. It specifies CASSSTGVPLYGYTF.

This clone was seen once. V usage is TRBV25-1 and J usage is TRBJ2-2; 9 positions match TRBD2. This CDR3 region has 18 residues. CDR1 MGHDK and CDR2 SYGVNS come from the germline V gene. V shed 1 base and J 7 bases; nucleotides not matched to a gene: 13. CDR3 protein: CASSESSGGGAFSGELFF. As DNA, the CDR3 is TGTGCCAGCAGTGAATCGTCCGGCGGGGGGGCCTTCAGCGGGGAGCTGTTTTTT.

This chain links TRBV10-3 with TRBJ1-3, with 7 bases fitting TRBD1. J lost 0 bases, V lost 7 bases, and 6 bases had no gene match. Germline CDR1 and CDR2: ENHRY and SYGVKD. CDR3 size: 15 residues. The CDR3 DNA reads TGTGCCATCAATCCGGGACAGCACTCTGGAAACACCATATATTTT. Encoded protein: CAINPGQHSGNTIYF.

This sequence joins TRBV27 and TRBJ2-6; no firm D call. Germline V gives CDR1 MNHEY, CDR2 SMNVEV (reference sequence). The V end lost 5 bases, the J end lost 0 bases, and 2 bases lay between the germline ends. The CDR3 is 13 residues long. The chain's CDR3 is CASSLSGANVLTF. CDR3 DNA sequence: TGTGCCAGCAGTCTCTCTGGGGCCAACGTCCTGACTTTC. Together with reference TRBV27 and TRBJ2-6, the CDR3 gives the full variable domain: EAQVTQNPRYLITVTGKKLTVTCSQNMNHEYMSWYRQDPGLGLRQIYYSMNVEVTDKGDVPEGYKVSRKEKRNFPLILESPSPNQTSLYFCASSLSGANVLTFGAGSRLTVL.

The chain links TRBV6-5 to TRBJ2-1, with D possibly TRBD2 on 6 matching bases. With 5 bases removed from V and 2 bases from J, the gap between germline ends came to 13 bases. This CDR3 contains 15 residues. Germline V gene lookup returns CDR1 MNHEY and CDR2 SVGAGI. In DNA form, the CDR3 reads TGTGCCAGCAGTACGGAGGGACTTCCCTACAATGAGCAGTTCTTC. Amino acids: CASSTEGLPYNEQFF.

The chain couples TRBV2 to TRBJ2-2; D unresolved. CDR1 and CDR2 from the germline V gene are SNHLY and FYNNEI. There are 19 residues in the CDR3. Trimming pared 6 bases from V and 0 bases from J, leaving 23 bases between. The CDR3 DNA is TGTGCCAGCAGGAAAAGACTCGTACGTAAACCCCCGAACACCGGGGAGCTGTTTTTT. Translated: CASRKRLVRKPPNTGELFF. Filled out from reference TRBV2 and TRBJ2-2, the complete variable domain reads EPEVTQTPSHQVTQMGQEVILRCVPISNHLYFYWYRQILGQKVEFLVSFYNNEISEKSEIFDDQFSVERPDGSNFTLKIRSTKLEDSAMYFCASRKRLVRKPPNTGELFFGEGSRLTVL.

The rearrangement joins TRBV6-5 to TRBJ1-2; D not certain. Between the trimmed V and J ends, which lost 4 bases and 4 bases, there was a span of 16 bases. This CDR3 has 15 residues. CDR1 is MNHEY and CDR2 is SVGAGI in the germline V gene. CDR3 loop: CASSSTGISGYGYTF. CDR3 in DNA: TGTGCCAGCAGTTCTACGGGGATTTCAGGCTATGGCTACACCTTC.

This rearrangement joins TRBV21-1 to TRBJ1-1; the table's D call, TRBD1, has no DNA check behind it. TRBV21-1 is reported as a pseudogene. This CDR3 comprises 16 residues. In nucleotides, the CDR3 is TGTGCCAGCAGCAAAGGGGTACAGGCAATGAACACTGAAGCTTTCTTT. Its translation: CASSKGVQAMNTEAFF.

A word on this clone: Other DNA variants within this sample encode the same CDR3. The rearrangement uses TRBV30 and TRBJ2-5; TRBD2 aligns across 7 bases. This CDR3 is built from 12 residues. With 5 bases clipped from V and 4 bases from J, the junction kept 4 bases outside the gene matches. Germline CDR1 GTSNPN, CDR2 SVGIG (reference sequence). The CDR3 sequence: CAWGPGGETQYF. CDR3 nucleotides: TGTGCCTGGGGCCCGGGGGGAGAGACCCAGTACTTC.

The chain couples TRBV29-1 to TRBJ2-7; D possibly corresponds to TRBD1 (6 bases). V lost 2 bases, J lost 3 bases, and 20 bases lay in between. This CDR3 region has 16 residues. The germline CDR1 and CDR2 sequences are SQVTM and ANQGSEA. CDR3 protein: CSVETGQGRELYEQYF. CDR3 DNA: TGCAGCGTTGAAACAGGGCAGGGTAGGGAACTCTACGAGCAGTACTTC.

The chain combines TRBV11-2 with TRBJ2-2; the D is unclear. CDR1 SGHAT and CDR2 FQNNGV come from the germline V gene. Trimming left V 2 bases short and J 5 bases short, with 6 bases between. The CDR3 totals 13 residues. CDR3 sequence: CASSLIRTGELFF. Here the CDR3 DNA reads TGTGCCAGCAGCTTAATTCGGACCGGGGAGCTGTTTTTT.

The rearrangement uses TRBV5-4 and TRBJ2-1, with 13 bases that match TRBD2. This CDR3 region has 16 residues. J was trimmed by 9 bases and V by 1 base; bases with no gene match: 7. CDR1 is SGHNT, CDR2 YYREEE, per germline (reference sequence). This CDR3 reads CASSLLTSGGRGEQFF. The CDR3 DNA sequence: TGTGCCAGCAGCTTGTTGACTAGCGGGGGGCGGGGTGAGCAGTTCTTC.

On this clone: This sample also contains other DNA sequences that code for the same CDR3. The V call is TRBV30, the J call TRBJ1-5; unclear D gene. V was cut by 0 bases and J by 5 bases, with 8 bases left in between. This CDR3 comprises 13 residues. Germline values: CDR1 GTSNPN, CDR2 SVGIG (reference sequence). The CDR3 loop is CAWSVRGDQPQHF. In nucleotides, the CDR3 is TGTGCCTGGAGTGTTCGTGGAGATCAGCCCCAGCATTTT.

The chain links TRBV13 to TRBJ1-2, with a tentative D call TRBD1 (6 bases). The CDR3 runs to 16 residues. V was clipped by 7 bases and J by 4 bases, with 22 bases between them. Per germline, CDR1 PRHDT and CDR2 FYEKMQ (reference sequence). Here the CDR3 reads CASITRIREGVYGYTF. In DNA form, the CDR3 reads TGTGCCAGCATAACGAGGATCAGGGAGGGGGTCTATGGCTACACCTTC.